This T cell receptor beta chain appears in the sequencing data of a study of neurological immune-mediated disorders. Notes on the study in general: The greatest TCR clonal expansion appeared in HTLV-1-associated myelopathy and the smallest, falling below healthy controls, in multiple sclerosis.

In this sample, this clonotype turned up many times. Its specificity is not known. In germline, CDR1 is SGHVS, CDR2 FNYEAQ. The CDR3 covers 14 residues. The V gene end was trimmed by 4 bases and the J gene end by 1 base; junction bases not matched to a gene: 2. The cDNA came from 5'RACE, which used 10-nucleotide random UMIs. MiXCR, run by TCRdb on the 5' RACE reads, gives a single entry per CDR3 protein. The data show 46,000 or so distinct CDR3 sequences, 10% seen once. Sample: PBMCs. The sequence derives from a woman aged 40 to 49 with HTLV-1-associated myelopathy (HAM/TSP). The chain couples TRBV7-6 to TRBJ1-1; TRBD1 matches 8 bases. The CDR3 region is CASSWDRRNTEAFF. Here the CDR3 DNA reads TGTGCCAGCAGCTGGGACAGGAGGAACACTGAAGCTTTCTTT. The full variable domain, its missing parts supplied by reference TRBV7-6 and TRBJ1-1, is GAGVSQSPRYKVTKRGQDVALRCDPISGHVSLYWYRQALGQGPEFLTYFNYEAQQDKSGLPNDRFSAERPEGSISTLTIQRTEQRDSAMYRCASSWDRRNTEAFFGQGTRLTVV.